Below, 21 T cell receptor beta chains from the same sample are listed, as sequenced in a study of control samples from healthy donors and cancer patients. Generated by immunoSEQ multiplex PCR, the TCRdb table keeps only in-frame clones and is missing some. The table shows 70,000 to 90,000 clones, with approximately 90% occurring only once. The specimen was PBMCs. The receptor set was obtained from an older woman with head and neck cancer.

The chain has TRBV5-5 and TRBJ1-5; TRBD1 matches at 10 bases. This CDR3 has 17 residues. Germline V CDR1 and CDR2: SGHKS, YYEKEE (reference sequence). J lost 1 base, V lost 7 bases, and 11 bases had no gene match. CDR3 loop: CASRGSPGQGSNQPQHF. The CDR3 DNA reads as TGTGCCAGCCGCGGGAGCCCGGGACAGGGGAGCAATCAGCCCCAGCATTTT.

CDR3 sequence reads: CASSLTAGGPYNEQFF. The CDR3 region has the DNA TGTGCCAGCAGCTTAACAGCGGGAGGGCCTTATAATGAGCAGTTCTTC. The chain employs TRBV7-8 and TRBJ2-1; 10 bases are shared with TRBD2. The germline V gene encodes CDR1 SGHVS and CDR2 FQNEAQ. The J segment lost 7 bases and the V segment lost 2 bases, leaving 8 bases of the junction unmatched. The CDR3 extends over 16 amino acids.

The V and J genes are TRBV23-1 and TRBJ2-3; D perhaps matches TRBD2 (5 bases). TRBV23-1 counts as an open reading frame of uncertain function. The length of the CDR3 is 14 residues. Trimming removed 8 bases at V and 4 bases at J, with 16 bases between. The CDR3 bases are TGCGCCAGCGACTTCGTGGGGAGCGCAGATACGCAGTATTTT. It codes for CASDFVGSADTQYF.

The chain uses TRBV19 and TRBJ2-7; TRBD1 aligns across 9 bases. V lost 5 bases, J lost 5 bases, and 7 bases stayed unmatched. The CDR3 runs 14 residues. The V gene's germline CDR1 is LNHDA and CDR2 SQIVND (reference sequence). For the CDR3, the DNA is TGTGCCAGTAGTGAACAACAGGGGGCGCACGAGCAGTACTTC. Amino acids: CASSEQQGAHEQYF.

The rearrangement uses TRBV5-8 and TRBJ1-1; D is unresolved. The CDR3 is 16 residues long. Trimming took 2 bases from V and 1 from J, leaving 15 bases between them. The germline gives CDR1 SGHTS, CDR2 YDEGEE. CDR3: CASSFLYGSENTEAFF. DNA for the CDR3: TGTGCCAGCAGCTTCCTCTACGGGTCTGAGAACACTGAAGCTTTCTTT.

J is TRBJ1-1 and V is TRBV4-2, with D tentatively TRBD1 (6 bases). CDR1 and CDR2 (germline): LGHNA, YNFKEQ. There are 16 residues in the CDR3. Trimming cost V 4 bases and J 5 bases, with 20 bases left between them. In nucleotides, the CDR3 is TGTGCCAGCAGCCGTGAAACCAACAGGGTCGGGACTGAAGCTTTCTTT. Translated, it gives CASSRETNRVGTEAFF.

The chain employs TRBV6-2 or TRBV6-3 and TRBJ2-7, with D possibly matching TRBD2 (6 bases). From germline, CDR1 is MNHEY and CDR2 SVGEGT. The V end was cut by 4 bases, the J end by 4 bases, with 14 bases between. This CDR3 spans 14 amino acids. The CDR3 loop is CASSLGGVSYEQYF. The CDR3 bases are TGTGCCAGCAGTTTGGGGGGAGTTTCGTACGAGCAGTACTTC.

V is TRBV7-6 and J is TRBJ2-4; 7 bases are shared with TRBD1. Germline V gene sequence: CDR1 SGHVS, CDR2 FNYEAQ. Trimming at V came to 4 bases and at J to 1 base, leaving 13 bases not matched to a gene. The CDR3 is made up of 18 amino acids. The CDR3 coding sequence is TGTGCCAGCAGCTCCATGGACAGGCCAGGCTGGGCCAAAAACATTCAGTACTTC. As protein: CASSSMDRPGWAKNIQYF.

The rearrangement links TRBV7-2 to TRBJ2-1, with unresolved D. Trimming removed 8 bases from V and 8 bases from J, with 10 bases in between. The CDR3 consists of 11 residues. Germline CDR1 SGHTA, CDR2 FQGNSA. CDR3 bases: TGTGCCAGCGGATCTATTTATGAGCAGTTCTTC. Amino acid sequence: CASGSIYEQFF.

V usage is TRBV11-2 and J usage is TRBJ2-7; D possibly corresponds to TRBD1 (6 bases). V shed 5 bases and J shed 5 bases, with 16 bases lying between them. CDR3 size: 14 residues. Germline CDR1 and CDR2: SGHAT and FQNNGV. The CDR3 bases are TGTGCCAGCAGCCAGTCCACAGGGTCCCACGAGCAGTACTTC. Amino acid sequence: CASSQSTGSHEQYF.

The gene calls are TRBV7-8 and TRBJ2-4; 8 bases align to TRBD1. This CDR3 region has 17 residues. V lost 2 bases to trimming and J lost 7 bases; unmatched junction nucleotides: 13. Looked up from germline, CDR1 is SGHVS and CDR2 is FQNEAQ. This chain's CDR3 is CASSLNVGAGGRNIQYF. The CDR3 bases are TGTGCCAGCAGCTTAAATGTCGGGGCAGGGGGCCGGAACATTCAGTACTTC.

This clone showed up just a few times. This chain uses TRBV18 with TRBJ2-7; 7 bases match TRBD2. Germline CDR1 is KGHSH and CDR2 is LQKENI. The CDR3 extends over 13 amino acids. The V segment lost 0 bases and the J segment 7 bases; nucleotides outside the gene matches: 3. This CDR3 is CASSPPGGVEQYF. The CDR3 DNA reads TGTGCCAGCTCACCACCTGGGGGGGTGGAGCAGTACTTC. Combining the CDR3 with reference TRBV18 and TRBJ2-7 gives the whole variable domain NAGVMQNPRHLVRRRGQEARLRCSPMKGHSHVYWYRQLPEEGLKFMVYLQKENIIDESGMPKERFSAEFPKEGPSILRIQQVVRGDSAAYFCASSPPGGVEQYFGPGTRLTVT.

V usage is TRBV2 and J usage is TRBJ2-1; D possibly matches TRBD1 or TRBD2 (5 bases each). The length of the CDR3 is 15 residues. CDR1 and CDR2 from the germline V gene are SNHLY and FYNNEI. V lost 1 base to trimming and J lost 7 bases, with 14 bases between them. The CDR3 nucleotides read TGTGCCAGCAGTGAAGAGGGGACGCCCCGGAATGAGCAGTTCTTC. Amino acids: CASSEEGTPRNEQFF.

The V call is TRBV7-2, the J call TRBJ2-3, with 12 bases aligning to TRBD1. J lost 1 base, V lost 2 bases, and 1 base had no gene match. The CDR3 spans 16 residues. The germline CDR1 and CDR2 sequences are SGHTA and FQGNSA. CDR3 DNA sequence: TGTGCCAGCAGCTTAAGGGACAGGGGGCGCACAGATACGCAGTATTTT. This translates into CASSLRDRGRTDTQYF.

CDR3 protein: CASRTGLAEAFF. The CDR3 DNA is TGTGCCAGCAGGACAGGGCTGGCTGAAGCTTTCTTT. The genes are TRBV27 and TRBJ1-1; 7 bases are a match to TRBD1. The germline V gene has CDR1 MNHEY and CDR2 SMNVEV (reference sequence). The CDR3 is made up of 12 amino acids. V shed 6 bases, J shed 6 bases, and the junction held 4 bases outside the gene matches.

This clone was detected only a few times. The chain recombines TRBV5-1 with TRBJ2-2; no clear D gene. Germline V gene lookup returns CDR1 SGHRS and CDR2 YFSETQ. The CDR3 length is 13 residues. Trimming cost V 5 bases and J 1 base, with 6 bases left between them. CDR3 amino acids: CASRWENTGELFF. Written as DNA, the CDR3 is TGCGCCAGCAGGTGGGAGAACACCGGGGAGCTGTTTTTT.

This rearrangement joins TRBV6-9 to TRBJ2-7, with 7 bases fitting TRBD1. Germline V gene sequence: CDR1 MNHGY, CDR2 SVAAGI. V trimming: 10 bases; J trimming: 13 bases; junction bases outside the gene matches: 10. The CDR3 contains 10 residues. The CDR3 loop is CATLPGQPYF. CDR3 DNA: TGTGCCACGCTTCCGGGACAGCCATACTTC.

The genes are TRBV15 and TRBJ1-5, with D maybe TRBD1 (6 bases). The ends were cut back, 0 bases at V and 8 bases at J, with 14 bases in the middle. Germline assignment: CDR1 LNHNV and CDR2 YYDKDF (reference sequence). This CDR3 is 15 amino acids long. CDR3 residues: CATSRDRTGKKPQHF. The CDR3, as DNA: TGTGCCACCAGCAGAGATCGTACAGGGAAGAAGCCCCAGCATTTT.

This clone was counted only a few times. The CDR3 nucleotides are TGTGCCAGTAGTATCGGGGGGAGGGCCTCTTACACAGATACGCAGTATTTT. Amino acid sequence: CASSIGGRASYTDTQYF. This chain joins TRBV19 and TRBJ2-3; 7 nucleotides agree with TRBD2. Trimming cost V 3 bases and J 2 bases; bases outside gene matches: 11. The CDR3 covers 17 residues. Germline values: CDR1 LNHDA, CDR2 SQIVND (reference sequence). The variable domain in full, with the rest retrieved from reference TRBV19 and TRBJ2-3, is DGGITQSPKYLFRKEGQNVTLSCEQNLNHDAMYWYRQDPGQGLRLIYYSQIVNDFQKGDIAEGYSVSREKKESFPLTVTSAQKNPTAFYLCASSIGGRASYTDTQYFGPGTRLTVL.

This chain uses TRBV19 with TRBJ2-7; 10 bases align to TRBD1. Germline CDR1 and CDR2: LNHDA and SQIVND (reference sequence). The CDR3 runs 15 residues. V was clipped by 4 bases and J by 4 bases; unmatched bases: 7. The DNA of the CDR3 is TGTGCCAGTAGTACCTCTGGGACAGGGGAATACGAGCAGTACTTC. It encodes CASSTSGTGEYEQYF.

J is TRBJ2-1 and V is TRBV10-3; no clear D. V lost 3 bases and J lost 8, with 8 bases in between. This CDR3 spans 12 amino acids. CDR1 and CDR2 (germline): ENHRY, SYGVKD. The CDR3 loop reads CAISDQNDEQFF. The DNA of the CDR3 is TGTGCCATCAGTGATCAGAATGATGAGCAGTTCTTC.